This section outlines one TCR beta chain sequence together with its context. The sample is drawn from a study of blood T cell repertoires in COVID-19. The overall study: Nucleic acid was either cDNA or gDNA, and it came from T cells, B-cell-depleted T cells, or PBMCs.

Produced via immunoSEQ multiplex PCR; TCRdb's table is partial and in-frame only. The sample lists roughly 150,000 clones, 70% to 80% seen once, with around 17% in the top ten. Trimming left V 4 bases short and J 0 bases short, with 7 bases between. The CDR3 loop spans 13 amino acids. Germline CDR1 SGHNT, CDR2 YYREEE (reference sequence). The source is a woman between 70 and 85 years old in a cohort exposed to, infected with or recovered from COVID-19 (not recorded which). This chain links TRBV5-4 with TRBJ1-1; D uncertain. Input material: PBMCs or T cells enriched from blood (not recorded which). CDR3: CASSLGVNTEAFF. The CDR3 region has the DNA TGTGCCAGCAGCCTCGGGGTGAACACTGAAGCTTTCTTT.